This T cell receptor beta chain was identified in a study of control samples from healthy donors and cancer patients. Data came from immunoSEQ multiplex PCR; TCRdb stores just in-frame clones and leaves some out. Of 100,000 to 150,000 clones listed, 90% are singletons. This CDR3 contains 16 residues. Germline V gives CDR1 LGHNA, CDR2 YSLEER. After removal of 0 bases from V and 9 bases from J, the junction contained 11 bases not matched to a gene. This TCR came from a man aged 18 to 29 in good health. The sequenced material came from blood. This sequence joins TRBV4-3 and TRBJ2-1; 7 bases are a match to TRBD2. CDR3 loop: CASSQEGRGGPGEQFF. The CDR3 DNA reads TGCGCCAGCAGCCAAGAAGGGAGGGGAGGGCCCGGTGAGCAGTTCTTC.